One sample yielded the 8 T cell receptor beta chains listed below, sequenced in a study of blood T cells in healthy people across ages. The second PCR ran about 6 to 12 cycles with a sample-barcoded 5' primer and J-beta primers. In TCRdb, the 5' RACE reads were re-called with MiXCR into one record per CDR3 protein. Among over 1.5 million distinct CDR3 sequences, roughly 52% were seen once, and the ten largest hold roughly 2%. Sequencing used blood. The receptor source for this set is a middle-aged woman in good health.

This rearrangement joins TRBV20-1 to TRBJ2-5; 9 nucleotides agree with TRBD2. The CDR3 is made up of 14 amino acids. V lost 6 bases, J lost 11 bases, and 16 bases stayed unmatched. Germline V gives CDR1 DFQATT, CDR2 SNEGSKA (reference sequence). CDR3 amino acids: CSAIPAGGGDEQYF. The CDR3 DNA reads TGCAGTGCCATCCCGGCCGGCGGGGGGGATGAGCAGTACTTC.

The rearrangement joins TRBV4-1 to TRBJ2-5; 9 positions agree with TRBD1. J gave up 5 bases and V 2 bases, and 12 bases lay outside the gene matches. This CDR3 comprises 17 residues. Germline V lookup: CDR1 MGHRA, CDR2 YSYEKL. CDR3 residues: CASSQPGQGATSETQYF. The CDR3 bases are TGCGCCAGCAGCCAACCGGGACAGGGAGCCACCTCGGAGACCCAGTACTTC.

The rearrangement links TRBV5-1 to TRBJ2-3, with TRBD1 matching 9 bases. With V trimmed by 4 bases and J by 4 bases, 13 bases remained unmatched. CDR1 is SGHRS and CDR2 is YFSETQ in the germline V gene. This CDR3 spans 17 amino acids. CDR3 nucleotide sequence: TGCGCCAGCAGCCGGAGGGGACAGGGCCCTAGAGCAGATACGCAGTATTTT. Protein product: CASSRRGQGPRADTQYF.

The chain carries TRBV13 and TRBJ2-7, with TRBD2 matching 9 bases. The CDR3 totals 16 residues. V lost 3 bases, J lost 0 bases, and 6 bases stayed unmatched. In germline, CDR1 is PRHDT, CDR2 FYEKMQ (reference sequence). The CDR3 loop is CASSFSLAGSSYEQYF. The DNA of the CDR3 is TGTGCCAGCAGCTTCTCCCTAGCGGGGAGCTCCTACGAGCAGTACTTC.

Points on this clonotype: A read error may be the cause here, since a much bigger clone is one base away. This sequence joins TRBV27 and TRBJ1-2, with TRBD1 as a possible D gene (6 bases). The germline CDR1 and CDR2 sequences are MNHEY and SMNVEV (reference sequence). Trimming cost V 7 bases and J 2 bases, with 11 bases left between them. CDR3 length: 13 amino acids. CDR3 sequence reads: CASNFQGNYGYTF. The DNA for the CDR3 is TGTGCCAGCAATTTTCAGGGGAACTATGGCTACACCTTC.

V gene TRBV24-1 combines with J gene TRBJ2-3; 10 nucleotides align to TRBD2. This CDR3 has 17 amino acids. Germline assignment: CDR1 KGHDR and CDR2 SFDVKD. V lost 0 bases, J lost 1 base, and 3 bases stayed unmatched. The CDR3 protein is CATSDLGGTSGTDTQYF. In DNA, the CDR3 is TGTGCCACCAGTGATTTGGGAGGGACTAGCGGCACAGATACGCAGTATTTT.

This clonotype has just a few counts. The chain has TRBV24-1 and TRBJ2-3; TRBD1 matches at 8 bases. Trimming cost V 0 bases and J 0 bases; bases outside gene matches: 4. Germline V CDR1 and CDR2: KGHDR, SFDVKD. The CDR3 sequence is 17 residues long. CDR3 in amino acids: CATSDLGTGASTDTQYF. CDR3 in DNA: TGTGCCACCAGTGATTTGGGGACAGGCGCTAGCACAGATACGCAGTATTTT.

The V gene is TRBV12-3 or TRBV12-4, the J gene TRBJ1-2; no firm D call. This CDR3 comprises 13 residues. Trimming removed 2 bases from V and 8 bases from J, with 12 bases in between. The CDR3 reads CASSLSSTPGYTF. Written as DNA, the CDR3 is TGTGCCAGCAGTTTATCCTCTACGCCCGGCTACACCTTC.